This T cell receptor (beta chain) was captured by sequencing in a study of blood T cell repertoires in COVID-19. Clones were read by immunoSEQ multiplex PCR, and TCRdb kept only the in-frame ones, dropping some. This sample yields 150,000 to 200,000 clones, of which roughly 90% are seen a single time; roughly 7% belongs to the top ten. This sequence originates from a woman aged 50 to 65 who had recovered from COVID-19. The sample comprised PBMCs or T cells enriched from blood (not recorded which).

For the CDR3, the DNA is TGTGCCAGCAGCCAAGTCCGGGGACAGGGAGGTGAGCAGTTCTTC. Protein product: CASSQVRGQGGEQFF. V is TRBV3-1 (or the pseudogene TRBV3-2) and J is TRBJ2-1, with TRBD1 identical over 9 bases. This CDR3 spans 15 amino acids. The V gene's germline CDR1 is LGHDT and CDR2 YNNKEL (reference sequence). V was clipped by 1 base and J by 9 bases; unmatched bases: 7.